The source of this T cell receptor (beta chain) is a study of blood T cell repertoires in COVID-19. Background on the study: T cells, B-cell-depleted T cells, or PBMCs supplied cDNA or gDNA.

Assay used: immunoSEQ multiplex PCR; TCRdb lists only in-frame clones, some missing. The table shows 150,000 to 200,000 clones, with roughly 87% occurring only once. The CDR3 loop spans 15 amino acids. Germline assignment: CDR1 KGHDR and CDR2 SFDVKD. Trimming cost V 3 bases and J 7 bases; bases outside gene matches: 6. Donors were grouped by their self-reported clinical history. Before being deemed recovered, Cohort 3 donors had two negative PCRs, clearance, or symptom resolution. This chain links TRBV24-1 with TRBJ2-2; TRBD1 aligns across 8 bases. This clonotype was sampled from a man aged 50-60 years who had recovered from COVID-19. The sequencing input was PBMCs or T cells enriched from blood (not recorded which). The CDR3 spells CATSDPRGQGGELFF. The DNA of the CDR3 is TGTGCCACCAGTGATCCCCGCGGACAGGGCGGGGAGCTGTTTTTT.